The table lists the clone carrying this T cell receptor (beta chain) with a count of one. Samples were assayed with immunoSEQ v3.0 at survey level. For each individual sample, sequencing targeted 40,000-50,000 T-cell genomes. Method: immunoSEQ multiplex PCR; TCRdb's copy keeps in-frame clones and lacks some. The table has about 36,000 clones, about 80% seen once; the top ten hold around 5.8%. Trimming pared 2 bases from V and 1 base from J, leaving 6 bases between. The CDR3 is 13 amino acids. Germline values: CDR1 SGDLS, CDR2 YYNGEE. This sample stems from a study of long-term antiretroviral therapy in people with HIV. Each specimen consisted of about 1-10 million cryopreserved PBMC prior to extraction of DNA.

The specimen was unsorted PBMCs, collected 3.4 years after starting antiretroviral therapy. This clonotype originated in a man under 40 with HIV. The V gene is TRBV9, the J gene TRBJ1-1; unclear D gene. As DNA, the CDR3 is TGTGCCAGCAGCGTGACGCCGAACACTGAAGCTTTCTTT. The encoded protein is CASSVTPNTEAFF.